Listed below are T cell receptor beta chains from one sample, sequenced in a study of T-cell memory formation after mild COVID-19. TCRdb reanalysed the 5' RACE reads using MiXCR and keeps one entry per CDR3 protein. The repertoire has 350,000 to 500,000 distinct CDR3 sequences, roughly 18% of them found once; the top ten carry 20% to 25%. The sequencing input was PBMCs or a T cell subset sorted from them (not recorded which). All receptors come from a man between 18 and 35 years old who had mild COVID-19 (a few samples of this study predate the infection). Cell type and time point are not known. Both conserved end residues are part of each CDR3. Each record gives: clone size, D gene, J gene, V gene, CDR3 protein, CDR3 DNA. A D gene is named only where the DNA matches it firmly. The size field is filled for only some rows; it gives once, few, many or a size class.

size: -
D: -
J: TRBJ2-7
V: TRBV6-4
CDR3: CASSEVSGDWQYF
DNA: TGTGCCAGCAGTGAAGTTTCAGGGGATTGGCAGTACTTC

size: few
D: -
J: TRBJ1-1
V: TRBV18
CDR3: CASSPPASRVNTEAFF
DNA: TGTGCCAGCTCACCCCCTGCGAGCAGGGTGAACACTGAAGCTTTCTTT

size: -
D: TRBD1
J: TRBJ2-4
V: TRBV9
CDR3: CASSRWTGFGDIQYF
DNA: TGTGCCAGCAGCAGGTGGACAGGGTTTGGGGACATTCAGTACTTC

size: few
D: TRBD1
J: TRBJ1-5
V: TRBV7-2
CDR3: CASSLGPRGQNQPQHF
DNA: TGTGCCAGCAGCTTAGGTCCCAGGGGGCAAAATCAGCCCCAGCATTTT

size: -
D: -
J: TRBJ1-6
V: TRBV7-2
CDR3: CASSSPAPGRYNSPLHF
DNA: TGTGCCAGCAGCTCCCCGGCGCCAGGACGATATAATTCACCCCTCCACTTT

size: few
D: TRBD2
J: TRBJ2-3
V: TRBV6-5
CDR3: CASSYGIAGGENTQYF
DNA: TGTGCCAGCAGTTACGGAATAGCGGGGGGCGAGAATACGCAGTATTTT

size: few
D: TRBD1
J: TRBJ2-5
V: TRBV10-3
CDR3: CAIRDRVQETQYF
DNA: TGTGCCATCAGAGACAGGGTCCAAGAGACCCAGTACTTC

size: few
D: -
J: TRBJ1-4
V: TRBV7-9
CDR3: CASSYRDEKLFF
DNA: TGTGCCAGCAGCTACAGGGATGAAAAACTGTTTTTT

size: -
D: -
J: TRBJ1-1
V: TRBV20-1
CDR3: CSATVGDTNTEAFF
DNA: TGCAGTGCTACAGTAGGCGACACGAACACTGAAGCTTTCTTT

size: few
D: -
J: TRBJ2-7
V: TRBV7-8
CDR3: CASSPPWGPGEYEQYF
DNA: TGTGCCAGCAGCCCCCCCTGGGGCCCGGGCGAGTACGAGCAGTACTTC

size: -
D: TRBD2
J: TRBJ2-3
V: TRBV6-5
CDR3: CASSYSFDSGGGTDTQYF
DNA: TGTGCCAGCAGTTACTCGTTCGACAGCGGGGGAGGCACAGATACGCAGTATTTT

size: few
D: -
J: TRBJ1-4
V: TRBV18
CDR3: CASSPAEAVMNEKLFF
DNA: TGTGCCAGCTCACCGGCAGAGGCGGTGATGAATGAAAAACTGTTTTTT

size: -
D: -
J: TRBJ2-7
V: TRBV2
CDR3: CASSRVFSEQYF
DNA: TGTGCCAGCAGCCGGGTATTCAGCGAGCAGTACTTC

size: few
D: TRBD2
J: TRBJ2-3
V: TRBV3-1
CDR3: CASTQAGGFTDTQYF
DNA: TGTGCCAGCACCCAAGCGGGGGGGTTCACAGATACGCAGTATTTT

size: -
D: TRBD2
J: TRBJ2-7
V: TRBV5-4
CDR3: CASSYGLAGGYEQYF
DNA: TGTGCCAGCAGCTACGGACTAGCGGGGGGGTACGAGCAGTACTTC

size: -
D: TRBD2
J: TRBJ2-2
V: TRBV4-2
CDR3: CASSQGVISGGYTGELFF
DNA: TGTGCCAGCAGCCAAGGGGTGATCAGCGGGGGGTACACCGGGGAGCTGTTTTTT

size: -
D: TRBD1
J: TRBJ2-2
V: TRBV9
CDR3: CASSTGVTGELFF
DNA: TGTGCCAGCAGCACAGGGGTCACCGGGGAGCTGTTTTTT

size: many
D: TRBD1
J: TRBJ2-7
V: TRBV19
CDR3: CASNTGQGTHEQYF
DNA: TGTGCCAGTAACACCGGACAGGGGACCCACGAGCAGTACTTC

size: -
D: -
J: TRBJ1-1
V: TRBV3-1
CDR3: CASSQERLGEAFF
DNA: TGTGCCAGCAGCCAAGAACGATTGGGGGAAGCTTTCTTT

size: few
D: TRBD1
J: TRBJ1-5
V: TRBV29-1
CDR3: CSAGQGKEPQHF
DNA: TGCAGCGCGGGACAGGGAAAAGAGCCCCAGCATTTT

size: few
D: -
J: TRBJ2-7
V: TRBV10-1
CDR3: CASSEKRITSEQYF
DNA: TGCGCCAGCAGTGAGAAAAGGATTACGAGCGAGCAGTACTTC

size: -
D: TRBD1
J: TRBJ2-5
V: TRBV11-2
CDR3: CASSQPTGRETQYF
DNA: TGTGCCAGCAGCCAACCGACAGGGCGAGAGACCCAGTACTTC

size: few
D: TRBD1
J: TRBJ1-1
V: TRBV7-2
CDR3: CASSQQGASTEAFF
DNA: TGTGCCAGCAGTCAACAGGGGGCTTCTACTGAAGCTTTCTTT

size: many
D: TRBD1
J: TRBJ2-1
V: TRBV20-1
CDR3: CSASDGGQGYNEQFF
DNA: TGCAGTGCTAGCGACGGGGGACAGGGCTACAATGAGCAGTTCTTC

size: few
D: TRBD2
J: TRBJ2-3
V: TRBV28
CDR3: CASSFGLAGGLDTQYF
DNA: TGTGCCAGCAGTTTCGGACTAGCGGGGGGGCTGGATACGCAGTATTTT

size: -
D: -
J: TRBJ1-2
V: TRBV7-2
CDR3: CASSPAAIWDYGYTF
DNA: TGTGCCAGCAGCCCAGCGGCAATCTGGGACTATGGCTACACCTTC

size: few
D: -
J: TRBJ1-2
V: TRBV6-6
CDR3: CASMGGQAPNYGYTF
DNA: TGTGCCAGCATGGGGGGCCAGGCGCCTAACTATGGCTACACCTTC

size: few
D: TRBD2
J: TRBJ2-3
V: TRBV18
CDR3: CASSPGLGGVSDTQYF
DNA: TGTGCCAGCTCACCGGGACTAGGTGGAGTCTCAGATACGCAGTATTTT

size: few
D: -
J: TRBJ2-1
V: TRBV6-6
CDR3: CASRHGSPRQFF
DNA: TGTGCCAGCAGGCACGGGAGCCCCCGGCAGTTCTTC

size: many
D: TRBD2
J: TRBJ2-1
V: TRBV20-1
CDR3: CSARAREGFPYNEQFF
DNA: TGCAGTGCTAGAGCTCGGGAGGGGTTCCCCTACAATGAGCAGTTCTTC

size: few
D: -
J: TRBJ2-7
V: TRBV18
CDR3: CASSPQDLYEQYF
DNA: TGTGCCAGCTCACCCCAGGACCTCTACGAGCAGTACTTC

size: -
D: -
J: TRBJ2-1
V: TRBV24-1
CDR3: CATSLGYGEQFF
DNA: TGTGCCACCAGCCTTGGGTACGGTGAGCAGTTCTTC

size: -
D: -
J: TRBJ1-3
V: TRBV3-1
CDR3: CASSLSTVSGNTIYF
DNA: TGTGCCAGCAGCCTCTCGACAGTCTCTGGAAACACCATATATTTT

size: -
D: TRBD1
J: TRBJ2-1
V: TRBV7-8
CDR3: CASSLPYRGDRSYNEQFF
DNA: TGTGCCAGCAGCTTGCCCTACAGGGGTGACCGCTCCTACAATGAGCAGTTCTTC

size: -
D: TRBD2
J: TRBJ2-7
V: TRBV12-3/TRBV12-4
CDR3: CASSRGGDYEQYF
DNA: TGTGCCAGCAGCCGGGGGGGAGACTACGAGCAGTACTTC